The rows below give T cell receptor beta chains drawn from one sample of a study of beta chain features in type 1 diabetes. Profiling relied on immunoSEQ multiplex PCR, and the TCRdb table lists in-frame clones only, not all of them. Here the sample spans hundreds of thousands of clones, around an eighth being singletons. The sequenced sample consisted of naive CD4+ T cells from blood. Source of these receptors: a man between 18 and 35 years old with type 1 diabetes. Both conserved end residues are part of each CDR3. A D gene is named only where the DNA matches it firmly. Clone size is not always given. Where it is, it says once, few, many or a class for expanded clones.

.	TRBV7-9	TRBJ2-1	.	CASNALRGRNEQFF	TGTGCCAGCAACGCACTTCGGGGGCGGAATGAGCAGTTCTTC
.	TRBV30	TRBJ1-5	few	CAWSGGKFEPQHF	TGTGCCTGGAGTGGCGGTAAATTCGAGCCCCAGCATTTT
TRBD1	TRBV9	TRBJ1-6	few	CASSQGQGYNSPLHF	TGTGCCAGCAGCCAGGGACAGGGATATAATTCACCCCTCCACTTT
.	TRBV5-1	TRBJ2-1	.	CASSVQSSYNEQFF	TGCGCCAGCAGCGTACAGAGCTCCTACAATGAGCAGTTCTTC
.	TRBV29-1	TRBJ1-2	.	CSFKTENYGYTF	TGCAGCTTCAAGACGGAGAACTATGGCTACACCTTC
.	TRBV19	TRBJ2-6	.	CASRLLARQVSGANVLTF	TGTGCCAGTAGACTTTTGGCTCGACAGGTCTCAGGGGCCAACGTCCTGACTTTC
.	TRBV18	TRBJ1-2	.	CASSPLPGDYGYTF	TGTGCCAGCTCACCACTTCCTGGAGATTATGGCTACACCTTC
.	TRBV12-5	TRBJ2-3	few	CASGLQGADTQYF	TGTGCTAGTGGTTTGCAGGGAGCAGATACGCAGTATTTT
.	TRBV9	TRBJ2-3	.	CASSVELTRTQYF	TGTGCCAGCAGCGTGGAGCTTACGAGGACGCAGTATTTT
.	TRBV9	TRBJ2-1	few	CASSVDGASSYNEQFF	TGTGCCAGCAGCGTAGATGGGGCTAGCAGCTACAATGAGCAGTTCTTC
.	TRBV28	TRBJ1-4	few	CAIQWATGEKLFF	TGTGCCATCCAATGGGCAACAGGCGAAAAACTGTTTTTT
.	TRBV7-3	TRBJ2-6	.	CASSSSAPSGANVLTF	TGTGCCAGCAGCTCTTCGGCTCCATCTGGGGCCAACGTCCTGACTTTC
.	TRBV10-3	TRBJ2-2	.	CAISAAGGTNTGELFF	TGTGCCATCAGTGCGGCAGGGGGGACGAACACCGGGGAGCTGTTTTTT
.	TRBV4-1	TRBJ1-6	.	CASSPSDRLNSPLHF	TGCGCCAGCAGCCCTTCAGACAGGCTGAATTCACCCCTCCACTTT
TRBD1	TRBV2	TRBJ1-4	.	CASSYGQATNEKLFF	TGTGCCAGCAGCTATGGACAGGCAACTAATGAAAAACTGTTTTTT
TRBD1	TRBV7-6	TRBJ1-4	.	CASSPWTGRDEKLFF	TGTGCCAGCAGCCCGTGGACAGGGAGGGATGAAAAACTGTTTTTT
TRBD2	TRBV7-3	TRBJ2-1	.	CASSLPTSGGEQFF	TGTGCCAGCAGCTTACCTACTAGCGGGGGTGAGCAGTTCTTC
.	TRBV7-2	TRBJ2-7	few	CASSLATAYEQYF	TGTGCCAGCAGCTTAGCGACCGCCTACGAGCAGTACTTC
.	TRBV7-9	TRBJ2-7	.	CASSSGTETSYEQYF	TGTGCCAGCAGTTCCGGGACCGAGACCTCCTACGAGCAGTACTTC
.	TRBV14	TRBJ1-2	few	CASSQHLGGNYGYTF	TGTGCCAGCAGCCAACACTTGGGGGGGAACTATGGCTACACCTTC
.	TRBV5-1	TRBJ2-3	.	CASSLTSWLADTQYF	TGCGCCAGCAGCTTGACTAGCTGGCTCGCAGATACGCAGTATTTT
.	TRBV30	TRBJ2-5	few	CAWSIFQETQYF	TGTGCCTGGAGTATTTTTCAAGAGACCCAGTACTTC
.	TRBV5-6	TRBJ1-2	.	CASSLAGGYTF	TGTGCCAGCAGCTTGGCGGGGGGCTACACCTTC
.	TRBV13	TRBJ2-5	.	CASSLSGRVQETQYF	TGTGCCAGCAGCTTATCGGGACGGGTCCAAGAGACCCAGTACTTC
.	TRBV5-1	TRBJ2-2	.	CASSPSTGNTGELFF	TGCGCCAGCAGCCCCTCGACAGGGAACACCGGGGAGCTGTTTTTT
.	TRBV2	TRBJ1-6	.	CASSVGQRNSPLHF	TGTGCCAGCAGTGTCGGACAGAGGAATTCACCCCTCCACTTT
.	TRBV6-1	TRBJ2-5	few	CASSVGATGLETQYF	TGTGCCAGCAGTGTCGGGGCGACGGGCCTAGAGACCCAGTACTTC
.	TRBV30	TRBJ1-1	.	CAWNSQLMNTEAFF	TGTGCCTGGAATTCACAGCTCATGAACACTGAAGCTTTCTTT
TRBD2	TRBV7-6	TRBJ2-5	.	CASSLGGTSGETQYF	TGTGCCAGCAGCTTAGGGGGCACTAGCGGTGAGACCCAGTACTTC
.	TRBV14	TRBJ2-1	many	CASSPGRNEQFF	TGTGCCAGCAGCCCGGGCCGCAATGAGCAGTTCTTC
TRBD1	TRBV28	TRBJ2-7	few	CASSGGPGTGYEQYF	TGTGCCAGCAGTGGGGGCCCCGGGACAGGGTACGAGCAGTACTTC
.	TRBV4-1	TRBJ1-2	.	CASSPLNRAGDGYTF	TGCGCCAGCAGCCCCCTAAACAGGGCCGGGGATGGCTACACCTTC
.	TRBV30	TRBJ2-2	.	CARGRQNTGELFF	TGTGCCAGGGGAAGGCAGAACACCGGGGAGCTGTTTTTT
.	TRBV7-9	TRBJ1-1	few	CASSVQGGNTEAFF	TGTGCCAGCAGCGTGCAGGGTGGGAACACTGAAGCTTTCTTT
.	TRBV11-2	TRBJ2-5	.	CASSLSVASQETQYF	TGTGCCAGCAGCTTATCCGTCGCATCCCAAGAGACCCAGTACTTC
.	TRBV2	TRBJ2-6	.	CASSGRRPNSGANVLTF	TGTGCCAGCAGTGGCCGGCGTCCCAACTCTGGGGCCAACGTCCTGACTTTC
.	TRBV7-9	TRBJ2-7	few	CASSRSEGDLSYEQYF	TGTGCCAGCAGCCGATCGGAAGGGGACCTCTCCTACGAGCAGTACTTC
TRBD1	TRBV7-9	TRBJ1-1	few	CASSPGDSRTEAFF	TGTGCCAGCAGCCCCGGGGACAGCAGGACTGAAGCTTTCTTT
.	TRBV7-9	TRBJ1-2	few	CASSSLGGYTF	TGTGCCAGCAGCTCCCTCGGTGGCTACACCTTC
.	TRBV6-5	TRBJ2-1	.	CASRGYDEQFF	TGTGCCAGTCGGGGTTACGATGAGCAGTTCTTC
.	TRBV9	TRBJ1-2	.	CASSGGWFDGYTF	TGTGCCAGCAGCGGGGGATGGTTTGATGGCTACACCTTC
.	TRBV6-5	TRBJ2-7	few	CASSLDSSSYEQYF	TGTGCCAGCAGTTTGGACTCGAGCTCCTACGAGCAGTACTTC
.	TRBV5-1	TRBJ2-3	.	CASSLTSDGRDTQYF	TGCGCCAGCAGCTTGACCTCGGACGGGCGGGATACGCAGTATTTT
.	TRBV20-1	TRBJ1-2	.	CSARAQGGYTF	TGCAGTGCTAGAGCCCAGGGGGGCTACACCTTC
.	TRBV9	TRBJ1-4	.	CASSVGGSGEKLFF	TGTGCCAGCAGCGTAGGTGGGTCCGGTGAAAAACTGTTTTTT
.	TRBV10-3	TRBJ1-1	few	CAISGGSTEAFF	TGTGCCATCAGTGGGGGAAGCACTGAAGCTTTCTTT
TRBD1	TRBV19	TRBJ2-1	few	CASSTDRGRVDEQFF	TGTGCCAGTAGTACGGACAGGGGGCGGGTTGATGAGCAGTTCTTC
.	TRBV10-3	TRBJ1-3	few	CAISESTSPSQLGNTIYF	TGTGCCATCAGTGAGTCCACCTCCCCGTCGCAACTCGGGAACACCATATATTTT
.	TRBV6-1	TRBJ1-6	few	CASSAQGSPLHF	TGTGCCAGCAGTGCACAGGGATCACCCCTCCACTTT
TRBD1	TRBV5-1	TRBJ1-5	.	CASSLGQENQPQHF	TGCGCCAGCAGCCTGGGACAGGAAAATCAGCCCCAGCATTTT
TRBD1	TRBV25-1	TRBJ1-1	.	CASSARQGTNTEAFF	TGTGCCAGCAGTGCGCGACAGGGGACGAACACTGAAGCTTTCTTT
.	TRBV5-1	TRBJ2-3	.	CASSFNGADTQYF	TGCGCCAGCAGCTTCAACGGAGCAGATACGCAGTATTTT